The next 24 T cell receptor beta chains were all read from a single sample in a study of identical twins (dated by TCRdb to the mid-2010s). Libraries came from 5' RACE. The reads were generated on an Illumina HiSeq 2000. The public reads were run again by TCRdb, first through fastp at Q25 and then through MiXCR, and only productive beta chains were kept. Rows are combined by CDR3 protein, so each entry shows the most common genes and DNA. Counted in this sample were about 730,000 distinct CDR3 sequences; around 21% of them appeared once. The ten largest make up about 4.5% of the sample. The same data also went into a second study, on T cells expressing NK-cell markers.

Sequences were obtained from PBMCs. The receptors were gathered from a woman aged 18-29 years in good health.

This chain links TRBV27 with TRBJ2-1; TRBD2 agrees at 10 bases. Per the germline V gene, CDR1 is MNHEY and CDR2 is SMNVEV (reference sequence). There are 15 residues in the CDR3. The junction had 7 bases not matched to a gene; V was cut back by 2 bases and J by 9 bases. The CDR3 DNA reads as TGTGCCAGCAGTTTAGCAGTAGCGGGAGGAGTTGAGCAGTTCTTC. This gives the protein CASSLAVAGGVEQFF.

The gene calls are TRBV7-2 and TRBJ1-2; no clear D. The CDR3 totals 13 residues. Deletions cut 4 bases from V and 0 bases from J, with 6 bases between. The germline V gene encodes CDR1 SGHTA and CDR2 FQGNSA. Written as DNA, the CDR3 is TGTGCCAGCAGCTCCCTAGCTAACTATGGCTACACCTTC. Translating it yields CASSSLANYGYTF.

The chain uses TRBV7-2 and TRBJ2-7; 10 nucleotides align to TRBD2. Germline V gene sequence: CDR1 SGHTA, CDR2 FQGNSA. Trimming took 1 base from V and 3 from J; bases not matched to a gene: 6. The CDR3 covers 16 residues. CDR3 coding DNA: TGTGCCAGCAGCTTAGGCCTAGCGGGGGCCTACTACGAGCAGTACTTC. Translation gives CASSLGLAGAYYEQYF.

The sample holds a few counts of this clonotype. V and J are TRBV6-5 and TRBJ1-1, with D uncertain. The length of the CDR3 is 13 residues. V was clipped by 2 bases and J by 4 bases, with 8 bases between them. The germline gives CDR1 MNHEY, CDR2 SVGAGI. The CDR3 sequence: CASSYHLSTEAFF. The CDR3 nucleotides are TGTGCCAGCAGTTACCATTTGAGCACTGAAGCTTTCTTT.

The chain combines TRBV12-3 or TRBV12-4 with TRBJ2-7; 7 nucleotides agree with TRBD1. V was pared by 3 bases and J by 2 bases, with 4 bases of the junction left unmatched. There are 14 residues in the CDR3. CDR3 sequence (DNA): TGTGCCAGCAGTTTTGGACAGGACACCTACGAGCAGTACTTC. Translating it yields CASSFGQDTYEQYF.

There are a few counts of this clonotype. V usage is TRBV12-3 or TRBV12-4 and J usage is TRBJ2-3; 9 bases are a match to TRBD2. This CDR3 spans 14 amino acids. J was trimmed by 4 bases and V by 5 bases; bases with no gene match: 4. The CDR3 region is CASSQGLAADTQYF. The DNA for the CDR3 is TGTGCCAGCAGTCAGGGACTAGCAGCAGATACGCAGTATTTT.

The chain joins TRBV15 to TRBJ2-1; 9 nucleotides agree with TRBD2. V trimming: 2 bases; J trimming: 4 bases; junction bases outside the gene matches: 9. Per the germline V gene, CDR1 is LNHNV and CDR2 is YYDKDF (reference sequence). The CDR3 sequence is 17 residues long. The CDR3 nucleotides are TGTGCCACCAGCAGATCAGGACTGGCGGGAGGGTACAATGAGCAGTTCTTC. Protein product: CATSRSGLAGGYNEQFF.

This clonotype was detected a few times. The chain joins TRBV6-1 to TRBJ1-4, with TRBD1 identical over 11 bases. Germline V gene sequence: CDR1 MNHNS, CDR2 SASEGT. J gave up 2 bases and V 5 bases, and 7 bases lay outside the gene matches. The CDR3 consists of 17 residues. CDR3 DNA: TGTGCCAGCAGTCCGGACAGGGGGCGCCTCACTAATGAAAAACTGTTTTTT. Amino acids: CASSPDRGRLTNEKLFF.

This clonotype occurred a few times. V is TRBV6-1 and J is TRBJ2-7; 10 bases match TRBD1. This CDR3 has 12 amino acids. The germline gives CDR1 MNHNS, CDR2 SASEGT. J gave up 3 bases and V 10 bases, and 3 bases lay outside the gene matches. CDR3 coding DNA: TGTGCCAACCGGACAGGGGGCTACGAGCAGTACTTC. Its translation: CANRTGGYEQYF.

This chain joins TRBV7-8 and TRBJ1-5; D gene ambiguous. Trimming stripped 0 bases from V and 6 bases from J, with 9 bases between. The germline V gene encodes CDR1 SGHVS and CDR2 FQNEAQ. The CDR3 contains 14 residues. CDR3 residues: CASSLALGGQPQHF. CDR3 coding DNA: TGTGCCAGCAGCTTAGCGTTGGGCGGTCAGCCCCAGCATTTT.

The J gene is TRBJ2-7, the V gene TRBV20-1, with 10 nucleotides matching TRBD2. The germline V gene encodes CDR1 DFQATT and CDR2 SNEGSKA (reference sequence). V lost 3 bases, J lost 7 bases, and 12 bases stayed unmatched. The CDR3 is made up of 15 amino acids. CDR3 nucleotides: TGCAGTGCTAGGGGGGTACTAGCGGGATTAGAGGAGCAGTACTTC. It specifies CSARGVLAGLEEQYF.

The chain recombines TRBV15 with TRBJ2-7; D not resolved. CDR1 and CDR2 (germline): LNHNV, YYDKDF (reference sequence). The CDR3 runs to 15 residues. Trimming removed 1 base from V and 3 bases from J, with 13 bases in between. CDR3 bases: TGTGCCACCAGCAGAGTTATAGGCCGAGGCTACGAGCAGTACTTC. It is translated as CATSRVIGRGYEQYF. The variable domain in full, with the rest retrieved from reference TRBV15 and TRBJ2-7, is DAMVIQNPRYQVTQFGKPVTLSCSQTLNHNVMYWYQQKSSQAPKLLFHYYDKDFNNEADTPDNFQSRRPNTSFCFLDIRSPGLGDTAMYLCATSRVIGRGYEQYFGPGTRLTVT.

This clonotype was seen once. The chain uses TRBV7-8 and TRBJ2-4; TRBD2 matches at 11 bases. V trimming: 5 bases; J trimming: 0 bases; junction bases outside the gene matches: 9. Per the germline V gene, CDR1 is SGHVS and CDR2 is FQNEAQ. The CDR3 is 18 amino acids. The CDR3 nucleotides are TGTGCCAGCAGCCCGAGACTAGCGGGATTGATAGCCAAAAACATTCAGTACTTC. This translates into CASSPRLAGLIAKNIQYF.

The chain recombines TRBV20-1 with TRBJ2-3; 7 nucleotides align to TRBD2. This CDR3 comprises 14 residues. Germline CDR1 and CDR2: DFQATT and SNEGSKA (reference sequence). V gave up 6 bases and J gave up 1 base; unmatched junction bases: 7. The CDR3 loop is CSAPAGVRTDTQYF. Written as DNA, the CDR3 is TGCAGTGCGCCCGCGGGGGTGCGCACAGATACGCAGTATTTT.

The genes are TRBV29-1 and TRBJ2-1; a weak D match, TRBD2 (5 bases). CDR3 length: 14 amino acids. Germline values: CDR1 SQVTM, CDR2 ANQGSEA. Trimming took 7 bases from V and 0 from J, leaving 13 bases between them. The CDR3 reads CSASGVSSYNEQFF. The CDR3 DNA sequence: TGCAGCGCCTCCGGGGTCAGCTCCTACAATGAGCAGTTCTTC.

The chain recombines TRBV30 with TRBJ2-7; D is undetermined. The V end lost 0 bases, the J end lost 4 bases, and 10 bases lay between the germline ends. The CDR3 totals 13 residues. The germline CDR1 and CDR2 sequences are GTSNPN and SVGIG (reference sequence). The CDR3: CAWSVLRRYEQYF. The CDR3, as DNA: TGTGCCTGGAGTGTCCTCAGAAGATACGAGCAGTACTTC.

This clonotype came up a few times. The rearrangement links TRBV29-1 to TRBJ2-5, with TRBD1 identical over 8 bases. Germline CDR1 SQVTM, CDR2 ANQGSEA. J gave up 5 bases and V 6 bases, and 8 bases lay outside the gene matches. The CDR3 runs to 13 residues. CDR3 sequence reads: CSVSQGAGETQYF. CDR3 DNA sequence: TGCAGCGTCAGTCAGGGGGCCGGGGAGACCCAGTACTTC.

There are a few counts of this clonotype. The V gene is TRBV6-2 or TRBV6-3, the J gene TRBJ2-1; no definite D call. CDR1 MNHEY and CDR2 SVGEGT come from the germline V gene. The V end lost 6 bases, the J end lost 6 bases, and 15 bases lay between the germline ends. The CDR3 runs to 14 residues. CDR3 nucleotides: TGTGCCAGCAGAGACCACGCCCATCCCAATGAGCAGTTCTTC. It is translated as CASRDHAHPNEQFF.

Many counts were recorded for this clonotype. The chain carries TRBV4-3 and TRBJ2-3; no definite D call. V lost 1 base, J lost 4 bases, and 12 bases lay in between. The CDR3 has 15 amino acids. CDR1 LGHNA and CDR2 YSLEER come from the germline V gene. Here the CDR3 DNA reads TGCGCCAGCAGCCAAGTCCAAAACGTAGCAGATACGCAGTATTTT. Translated, it gives CASSQVQNVADTQYF.

V and J are TRBV6-2 or TRBV6-3 and TRBJ2-1; D may be TRBD1 or TRBD2 (5 bases each). Germline CDR1 reads MNHEY; CDR2 reads SVGEGT. V was clipped by 10 bases and J by 3 bases, with 22 bases between them. The CDR3 length is 16 residues. The CDR3 DNA is TGTGCCATCGGTGAGACCTTTGGGGGTTTCTACAATGAGCAGTTCTTC. Residues: CAIGETFGGFYNEQFF.

The chain uses TRBV5-1 and TRBJ2-1; 9 bases match TRBD2. J was trimmed by 8 bases and V by 6 bases; bases with no gene match: 12. Per the germline V gene, CDR1 is SGHRS and CDR2 is YFSETQ. This CDR3 is 15 amino acids long. In nucleotides, the CDR3 is TGCGCCAGCACCTTAGCGGGAGTTAATGTAGATGAGCAGTTCTTC. Its translation is CASTLAGVNVDEQFF. The full variable domain, with the rest looked up from reference TRBV5-1 and TRBJ2-1, is KAGVTQTPRYLIKTRGQQVTLSCSPISGHRSVSWYQQTPGQGLQFLFEYFSETQRNKGNFPGRFSGRQFSNSRSEMNVSTLELGDSALYLCASTLAGVNVDEQFFGPGTRLTVL.

This clonotype has a handful of counts. The chain carries TRBV9 and TRBJ2-5; a possible D gene is TRBD1 (6 bases). Trimming took 4 bases from V and 6 from J, leaving 13 bases between them. The length of the CDR3 is 13 residues. Germline loops: CDR1 SGDLS, CDR2 YYNGEE. This CDR3 is CASSPSGGQTQYF. The CDR3 DNA is TGTGCCAGCAGCCCGTCTGGGGGCCAGACCCAGTACTTC.

CDR3 sequence: CASSLEPNSNQPQHF. For the CDR3, the DNA is TGCGCCAGCAGCTTGGAGCCTAATAGCAATCAGCCCCAGCATTTT. The rearrangement uses TRBV5-1 and TRBJ1-5; D is ambiguous. The germline V gene encodes CDR1 SGHRS and CDR2 YFSETQ. The CDR3 sequence is 15 residues long. V gave up 0 bases and J gave up 0 bases, with 7 bases separating them.

The V gene is TRBV29-1, the J gene TRBJ1-2, with D unresolved. V lost 7 bases to trimming and J lost 4 bases, with 16 bases between them. Germline CDR1 SQVTM, CDR2 ANQGSEA. The CDR3 totals 13 residues. Here the CDR3 reads CSATVGFTYGYTF. The CDR3 nucleotides read TGCAGCGCCACCGTAGGGTTTACCTATGGCTACACCTTC.